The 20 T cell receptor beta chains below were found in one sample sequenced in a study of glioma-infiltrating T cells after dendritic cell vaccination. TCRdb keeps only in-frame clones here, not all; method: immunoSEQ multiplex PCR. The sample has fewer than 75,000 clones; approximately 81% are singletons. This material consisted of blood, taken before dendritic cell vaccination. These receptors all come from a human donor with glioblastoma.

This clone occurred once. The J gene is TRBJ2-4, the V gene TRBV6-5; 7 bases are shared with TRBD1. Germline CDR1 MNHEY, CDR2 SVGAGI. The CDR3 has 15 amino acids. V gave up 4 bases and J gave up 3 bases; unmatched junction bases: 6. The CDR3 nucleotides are TGTGCCAGCAGTTCCCTCGGGACAGACAAAAACATTCAGTACTTC. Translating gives CASSSLGTDKNIQYF.

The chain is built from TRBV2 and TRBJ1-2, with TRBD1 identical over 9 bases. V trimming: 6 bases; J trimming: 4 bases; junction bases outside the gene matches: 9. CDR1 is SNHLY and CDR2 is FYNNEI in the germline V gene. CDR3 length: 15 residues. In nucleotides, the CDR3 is TGTGCCAGCAGGGACCCTGGACAGGGGCCCTATGGCTACACCTTC. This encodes CASRDPGQGPYGYTF.

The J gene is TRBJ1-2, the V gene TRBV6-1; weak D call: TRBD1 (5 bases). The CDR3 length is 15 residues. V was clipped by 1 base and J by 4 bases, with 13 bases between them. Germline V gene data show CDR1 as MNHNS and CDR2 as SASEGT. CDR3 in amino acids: CASSEVLGGTYGYTF. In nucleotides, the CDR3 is TGTGCCAGCAGTGAAGTCCTCGGGGGGACCTATGGCTACACCTTC.

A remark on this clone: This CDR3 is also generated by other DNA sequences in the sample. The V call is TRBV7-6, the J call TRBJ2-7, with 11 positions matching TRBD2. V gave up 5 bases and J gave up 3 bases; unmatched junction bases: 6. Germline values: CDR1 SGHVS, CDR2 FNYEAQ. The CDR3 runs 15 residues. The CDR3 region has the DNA TGTGCCAGCAGCAGTACTAGCGGGGGCCGCTACGAGCAGTACTTC. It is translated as CASSSTSGGRYEQYF.

As DNA, the CDR3 is TGTGCCAGCTCGACAGGGGCCTCAACTAATGAAAAACTGTTTTTT. Its protein is CASSTGASTNEKLFF. This sequence joins TRBV2 and TRBJ1-4; TRBD1 matches 8 bases. J was trimmed by 0 bases and V by 8 bases; bases with no gene match: 5. The CDR3 has 15 amino acids. Germline CDR1 is SNHLY and CDR2 is FYNNEI.

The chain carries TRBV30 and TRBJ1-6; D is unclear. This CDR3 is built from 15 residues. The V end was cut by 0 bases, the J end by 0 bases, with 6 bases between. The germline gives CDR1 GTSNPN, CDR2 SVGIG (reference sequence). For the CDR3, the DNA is TGTGCCTGGAGTGTGGGGAGCTCCTATAATTCACCCCTCCACTTT. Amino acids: CAWSVGSSYNSPLHF.

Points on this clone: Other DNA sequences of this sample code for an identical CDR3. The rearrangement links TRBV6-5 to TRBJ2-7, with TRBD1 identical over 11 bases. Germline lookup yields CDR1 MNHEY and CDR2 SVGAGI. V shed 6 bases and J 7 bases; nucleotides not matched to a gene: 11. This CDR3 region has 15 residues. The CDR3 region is CASRRTGGEVYEQYF. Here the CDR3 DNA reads TGTGCCAGCAGGAGGACAGGGGGCGAGGTGTATGAGCAGTACTTC.

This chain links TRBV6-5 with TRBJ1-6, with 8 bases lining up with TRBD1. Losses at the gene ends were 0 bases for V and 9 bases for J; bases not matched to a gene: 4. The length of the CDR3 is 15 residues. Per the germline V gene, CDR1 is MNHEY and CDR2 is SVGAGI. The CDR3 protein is CASSYSDRASSPLHF. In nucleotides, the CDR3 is TGTGCCAGCAGTTACTCGGACAGGGCCTCTTCACCCCTCCACTTT.

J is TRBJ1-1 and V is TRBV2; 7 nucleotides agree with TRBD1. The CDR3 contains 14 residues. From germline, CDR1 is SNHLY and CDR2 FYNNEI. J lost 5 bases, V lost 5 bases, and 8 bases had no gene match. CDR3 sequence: CASSSTGVGTEAFF. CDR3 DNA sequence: TGTGCCAGCAGTTCCACAGGGGTGGGGACTGAAGCTTTCTTT.

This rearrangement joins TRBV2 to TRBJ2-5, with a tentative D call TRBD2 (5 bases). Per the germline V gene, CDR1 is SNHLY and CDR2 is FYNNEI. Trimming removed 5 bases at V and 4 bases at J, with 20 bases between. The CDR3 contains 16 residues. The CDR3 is CASSTGLAKLSETQYF. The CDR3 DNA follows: TGTGCCAGCAGTACTGGTCTAGCAAAGCTCTCAGAGACCCAGTACTTC.

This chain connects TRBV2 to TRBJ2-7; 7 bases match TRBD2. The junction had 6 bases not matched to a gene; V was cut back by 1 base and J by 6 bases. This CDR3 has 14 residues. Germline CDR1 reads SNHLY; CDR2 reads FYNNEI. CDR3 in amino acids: CASSEERGVGEQYF. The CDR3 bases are TGTGCCAGCAGTGAAGAACGGGGGGTTGGCGAGCAGTACTTC.

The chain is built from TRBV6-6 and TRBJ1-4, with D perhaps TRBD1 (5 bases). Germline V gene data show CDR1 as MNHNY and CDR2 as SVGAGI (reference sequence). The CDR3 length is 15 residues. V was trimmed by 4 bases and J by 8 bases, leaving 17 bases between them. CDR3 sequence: CASSSRGGSGEKLFF. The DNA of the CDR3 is TGTGCCAGCAGTTCCCGCGGGGGATCGGGAGAAAAACTGTTTTTT.

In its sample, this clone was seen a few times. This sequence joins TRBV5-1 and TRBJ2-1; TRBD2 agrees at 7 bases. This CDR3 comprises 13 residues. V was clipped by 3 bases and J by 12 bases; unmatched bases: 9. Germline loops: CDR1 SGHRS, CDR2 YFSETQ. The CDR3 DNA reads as TGCGCCAGCAGCTATGCGGGGGAAGGAGGGCAGTTCTTC. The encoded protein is CASSYAGEGGQFF.

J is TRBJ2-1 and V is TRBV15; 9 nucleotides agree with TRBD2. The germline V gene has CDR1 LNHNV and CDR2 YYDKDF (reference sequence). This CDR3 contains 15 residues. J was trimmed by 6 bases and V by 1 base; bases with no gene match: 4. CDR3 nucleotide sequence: TGTGCCACCAGCAGAGTGCGCGGGGGGGCCAATGAGCAGTTCTTC. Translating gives CATSRVRGGANEQFF. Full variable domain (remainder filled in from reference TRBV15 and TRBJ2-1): DAMVIQNPRYQVTQFGKPVTLSCSQTLNHNVMYWYQQKSSQAPKLLFHYYDKDFNNEADTPDNFQSRRPNTSFCFLDIRSPGLGDTAMYLCATSRVRGGANEQFFGPGTRLTVL.

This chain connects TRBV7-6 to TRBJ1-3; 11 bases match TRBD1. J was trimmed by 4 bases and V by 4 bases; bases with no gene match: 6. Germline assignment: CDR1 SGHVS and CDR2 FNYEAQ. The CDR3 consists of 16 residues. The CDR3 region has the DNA TGTGCCAGCAGCTCGTCCGGGACAGGGGGAGGAAACACCATATATTTT. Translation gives CASSSSGTGGGNTIYF.

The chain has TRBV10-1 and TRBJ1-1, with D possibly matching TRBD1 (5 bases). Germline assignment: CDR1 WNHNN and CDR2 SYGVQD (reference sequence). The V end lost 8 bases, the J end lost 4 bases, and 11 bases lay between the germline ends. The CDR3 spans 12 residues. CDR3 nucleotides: TGCGCCAGCCCGGGCCAGGGCACTGAAGCTTTCTTT. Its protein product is CASPGQGTEAFF.

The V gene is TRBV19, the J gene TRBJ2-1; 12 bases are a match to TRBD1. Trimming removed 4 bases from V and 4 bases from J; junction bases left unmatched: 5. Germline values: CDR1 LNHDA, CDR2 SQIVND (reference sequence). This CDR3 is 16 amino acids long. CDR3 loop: CASSTGQGARYNEQFF. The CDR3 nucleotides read TGTGCCAGTAGTACGGGACAGGGGGCGCGATACAATGAGCAGTTCTTC. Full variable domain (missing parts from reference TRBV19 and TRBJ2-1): DGGITQSPKYLFRKEGQNVTLSCEQNLNHDAMYWYRQDPGQGLRLIYYSQIVNDFQKGDIAEGYSVSREKKESFPLTVTSAQKNPTAFYLCASSTGQGARYNEQFFGPGTRLTVL.

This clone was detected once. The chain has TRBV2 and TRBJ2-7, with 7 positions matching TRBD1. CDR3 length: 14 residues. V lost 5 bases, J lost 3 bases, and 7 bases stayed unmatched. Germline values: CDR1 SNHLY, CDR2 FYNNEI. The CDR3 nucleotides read TGTGCCAGCAGTATTCAGACAGGGTTCTACGAGCAGTACTTC. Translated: CASSIQTGFYEQYF.

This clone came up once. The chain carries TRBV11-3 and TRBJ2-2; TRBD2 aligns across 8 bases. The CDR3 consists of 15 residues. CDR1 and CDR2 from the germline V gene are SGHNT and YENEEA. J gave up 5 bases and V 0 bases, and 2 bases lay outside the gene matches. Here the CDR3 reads CASSLDPSGTGELFF. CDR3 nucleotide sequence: TGTGCCAGCAGCTTAGATCCTAGCGGGACCGGGGAGCTGTTTTTT.

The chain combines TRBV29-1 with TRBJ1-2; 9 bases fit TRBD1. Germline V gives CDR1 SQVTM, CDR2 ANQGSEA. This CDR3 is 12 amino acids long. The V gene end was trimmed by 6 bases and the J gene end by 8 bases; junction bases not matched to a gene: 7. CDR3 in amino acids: CSVVQGARGYTF. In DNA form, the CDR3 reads TGCAGCGTGGTACAGGGGGCCAGAGGCTACACCTTC.